These T cell receptor beta chains were read from a single sample in a study of blood T cell repertoires in COVID-19. Clones were sequenced by immunoSEQ multiplex PCR, and TCRdb holds only the in-frame ones, with some missing. The table has fewer than 130,000 clones, 85% to 90% seen once. The sample taken for sequencing was peripheral blood. These receptors were taken from a woman of 80 years or more with acute or convalescent COVID-19. Each CDR3 is given with its conserved first and last residue. The order of the fields is V gene, clone size, J gene, D gene, CDR3 protein, CDR3 DNA. D genes are given only for firm matches. Size values are once, few and many counts, or a class for expanded clones, and some rows have none.

TRBV12-3/TRBV12-4	NA	TRBJ1-4	TRBD1	CASSRTGNEKLFF	TGTGCCAGCAGCCGGACAGGGAATGAAAAACTGTTTTTT
TRBV3-1/TRBV3-2	NA	TRBJ2-3	NA	CASSLLSTSSTDTQYF	TGTGCCAGCAGCTTACTCTCTACCTCTAGCACAGATACGCAGTATTTT
TRBV28	NA	TRBJ2-7	NA	CASSLLARQGKGWSYEQYF	TGTGCCAGCAGTTTATTGGCTAGGCAGGGGAAGGGATGGTCCTACGAGCAGTACTTC
TRBV5-1	NA	TRBJ2-2	TRBD2	CASSYSGGSTGELFF	TGCGCCAGCAGTTACAGCGGGGGAAGCACCGGGGAGCTGTTTTTT
TRBV10-2	NA	TRBJ2-5	TRBD2	CATNGLAGGGTQYF	TGCGCCACCAATGGACTAGCGGGGGGCGGGACCCAGTACTTC
TRBV12-5	NA	TRBJ2-2	TRBD1	CASGLVRGTGATGELFF	TGTGCTAGTGGTTTGGTAAGGGGGACAGGGGCCACCGGGGAGCTGTTTTTT
TRBV19	NA	TRBJ1-1	TRBD1	CASSMRTGDRAFF	TGTGCCAGTAGTATGAGGACAGGGGATAGGGCTTTCTTT
TRBV5-5	NA	TRBJ2-3	TRBD2	CASSSSGGAISTDTQYF	TGTGCCAGCAGCTCGAGCGGGGGGGCGATTAGCACAGATACGCAGTATTTT
TRBV28	NA	TRBJ2-4	TRBD1	CASSLPGTALNIQYF	TGTGCCAGCAGCCTCCCCGGGACAGCCTTAAACATTCAGTACTTC
TRBV7-8	NA	TRBJ2-7	TRBD1	CASSSRGQGRSEQYF	TGTGCCAGCAGCTCGAGGGGACAGGGCCGTAGCGAGCAGTACTTC
TRBV12-3/TRBV12-4	few	TRBJ2-2	NA	CASSLRAPGELFF	TGTGCCAGCAGTTTACGCGCACCCGGGGAGCTGTTTTTT
TRBV2	NA	TRBJ1-3	TRBD1	CASSTGVGNTIYF	TGTGCCAGCAGTACAGGGGTTGGAAACACCATATATTTT
TRBV30	once	TRBJ2-3	TRBD2	CAWSVGRPQYF	TGTGCCTGGAGTGTCGGGAGGCCGCAGTATTTT
TRBV5-4	NA	TRBJ2-1	TRBD2	CASWLAGGSYNEQFF	TGTGCCAGCTGGCTAGCGGGGGGCTCCTACAATGAGCAGTTCTTC
TRBV5-1	NA	TRBJ2-5	NA	CASSLAGVQETQYF	TGCGCCAGCAGCTTGGCAGGGGTCCAAGAGACCCAGTACTTC
TRBV9	many	TRBJ1-5	NA	CASSVSQNQPQHF	TGTGCCAGCAGCGTATCACAGAATCAGCCCCAGCATTTT
TRBV18	NA	TRBJ1-3	TRBD1	CASSPTMTGTGNTIYF	TGTGCCAGCTCACCGACGATGACAGGGACTGGAAACACCATATATTTT
TRBV6-5	NA	TRBJ1-6	TRBD1	CASSYGTDNSPLHF	TGTGCCAGCAGTTACGGGACAGATAATTCACCCCTCCACTTT
TRBV5-1	NA	TRBJ2-5	NA	CASSLPPTGKETQYF	TGCGCCAGCAGCTTGCCCCCGACAGGAAAAGAGACCCAGTACTTC
TRBV29-1	NA	TRBJ1-2	NA	CSVEAGSALWEGYTF	TGCAGCGTTGAGGCAGGTTCGGCTCTTTGGGAGGGCTACACCTTC
TRBV4-1	NA	TRBJ1-4	NA	CASSQGILFLGALDEKLFF	TGCGCCAGCAGCCAAGGAATTTTATTTTTAGGGGCTCTGGATGAAAAACTGTTTTTT
TRBV6-5	NA	TRBJ1-6	NA	CASRSRGGGGSPLHF	TGTGCCAGCAGATCTAGGGGGGGAGGTGGTTCACCCCTCCACTTT
TRBV10-3	NA	TRBJ2-7	TRBD1	CAISATGGYEQYF	TGTGCCATCAGTGCGACAGGGGGGTACGAGCAGTACTTC
TRBV5-1	NA	TRBJ2-1	TRBD1	CASSSSGTGYNEQFF	TGCGCCAGCAGCAGCTCCGGGACAGGCTACAATGAGCAGTTCTTC
TRBV27	NA	TRBJ2-7	NA	CASRGGTTRPREQYF	TGTGCCAGCAGGGGGGGGACAACCAGGCCAAGGGAGCAGTACTTC
TRBV28	once	TRBJ2-7	TRBD2	CASNIAGGYEQYF	TGTGCCAGCAACATAGCGGGGGGTTACGAGCAGTACTTC
TRBV9	once	TRBJ1-2	NA	CASSDGHLYTF	TGTGCCAGCAGTGATGGACATCTTTACACCTTC
TRBV11-3	NA	TRBJ2-7	NA	CASSPRTDSYEQYF	TGTGCCAGCAGCCCTCGGACAGACAGCTACGAGCAGTACTTC
TRBV27	few	TRBJ2-3	TRBD1	CASSPTGDHTDTQYF	TGTGCCAGCAGTCCGACAGGGGACCACACAGATACGCAGTATTTT
TRBV10-1	NA	TRBJ2-2	TRBD1	CASSESGTAHGELFF	TGCGCCAGCAGTGAGTCAGGGACAGCACACGGGGAGCTGTTTTTT
TRBV27	NA	TRBJ1-5	NA	CASSLGLSRPQHF	TGTGCCAGCAGTTTAGGGCTGTCTCGGCCCCAGCATTTT
TRBV6-2/TRBV6-3	NA	TRBJ2-7	NA	CASSYGGATYEQYF	TGTGCCAGCAGTTACGGGGGGGCCACCTACGAGCAGTACTTC
TRBV2	NA	TRBJ2-7	NA	CAGETGSQGQYF	TGTGCCGGGGAAACAGGGTCCCAAGGGCAGTACTTC
TRBV29-1	once	TRBJ1-4	NA	CSVDGGQAPNEKLFF	TGCAGCGTTGATGGAGGGCAGGCCCCAAATGAAAAACTGTTTTTT
TRBV15	NA	TRBJ2-7	TRBD1	CATSRDRGQEGEQYF	TGTGCCACCAGCAGAGATCGGGGACAGGAAGGGGAGCAGTACTTC
TRBV7-6	NA	TRBJ2-1	NA	CASSLFGRGGSNEQFF	TGTGCCAGCAGCTTATTTGGAAGGGGAGGTTCAAATGAGCAGTTCTTC
TRBV27	NA	TRBJ2-7	TRBD1	CASSFRQGYEQYF	TGTGCCAGCAGTTTTAGACAGGGCTACGAGCAGTACTTC
TRBV12-3/TRBV12-4	NA	TRBJ2-7	NA	CASSRTAYEQYF	TGTGCCAGCAGTCGGACAGCCTACGAGCAGTACTTC
TRBV2	NA	TRBJ1-2	TRBD1	CASSELTKQGADCYGYTF	TGTGCCAGCAGTGAACTGACAAAACAGGGGGCGGACTGCTATGGCTACACCTTC
TRBV7-9	NA	TRBJ1-1	NA	CASSLIQGGNTEAFF	TGTGCCAGCAGCTTAATACAGGGTGGGAACACTGAAGCTTTCTTT